A single sample gave rise to the 21 T cell receptor beta chains below, sequenced in a study of blood T cell repertoires in COVID-19. Repertoires were generated with immunoSEQ multiplex PCR, while TCRdb's copy carries only in-frame clones and drops some. The data hold 200,000 to 250,000 clones, with about 86% observed a single time. Sequenced sample: peripheral blood. The receptors stem from a man between 18 and 35 years old with active or convalescent COVID-19.

This clone was observed a single time. The chain carries TRBV6-2 or TRBV6-3 and TRBJ2-7; TRBD1 might be the D (7 bases). The CDR3 is made up of 15 amino acids. Germline V gene sequence: CDR1 MNHEY, CDR2 SVGEGT. V was shortened by 2 bases and J by 3 bases, with 14 bases between the two germline ends. The CDR3 region is CASSYPQGGLYEQYF. The CDR3 nucleotides read TGTGCCAGCAGTTACCCTCAGGGGGGCCTCTACGAGCAGTACTTC.

The gene calls are TRBV12-5 and TRBJ1-1; no reliable D call. With 4 bases removed from V and 0 bases from J, the gap between germline ends came to 9 bases. In germline, CDR1 is LGHNT, CDR2 FRNRAP. This CDR3 has 14 residues. DNA of the CDR3: TGTGCTAGTGGTTCGACCGGGATGAACACTGAAGCTTTCTTT. This gives the protein CASGSTGMNTEAFF.

The chain employs TRBV29-1 and TRBJ1-4; D unresolved. Germline V gene lookup returns CDR1 SQVTM and CDR2 ANQGSEA. V dropped 7 bases and J dropped 11 bases, with 14 bases sitting between them. The CDR3 runs 11 residues. CDR3 loop: CSAERGGKLFF. CDR3 DNA: TGCAGCGCAGAACGAGGCGGGAAACTGTTTTTT.

The chain joins TRBV19 to TRBJ2-7; 14 nucleotides align to TRBD2. CDR1 LNHDA and CDR2 SQIVND come from the germline V gene (reference sequence). The CDR3 is made up of 16 amino acids. Trimming took 6 bases from V and 2 from J; bases not matched to a gene: 6. The CDR3 coding sequence is TGTGCCAGTAGCAGGCCGGGACTAGCGGGAGCCTACGAGCAGTACTTC. Residues: CASSRPGLAGAYEQYF.

The genes are TRBV7-6 and TRBJ1-1; 10 positions agree with TRBD1. CDR1 and CDR2 from the germline V gene are SGHVS and FNYEAQ. With 5 bases clipped from V and 5 bases from J, the junction kept 17 bases outside the gene matches. The CDR3 covers 18 residues. The chain's CDR3 is CASSQTRQGASVETEAFF. The CDR3 nucleotides are TGTGCCAGCAGCCAGACAAGACAGGGGGCGAGTGTGGAGACTGAAGCTTTCTTT.

The V and J genes are TRBV4-3 and TRBJ1-3, with D tentatively TRBD1 (5 bases). Germline V gene data show CDR1 as LGHNA and CDR2 as YSLEER. Trimming left V 0 bases short and J 4 bases short, with 10 bases between. This CDR3 contains 15 residues. CDR3 sequence: CASSQDFGGGNTIYF. DNA of the CDR3: TGCGCCAGCAGCCAAGATTTCGGGGGAGGAAACACCATATATTTT.

The gene calls are TRBV14 and TRBJ1-1; 9 bases fit TRBD1. The germline V gene encodes CDR1 SGHDN and CDR2 FVKESK. This CDR3 spans 15 amino acids. V gave up 3 bases and J gave up 6 bases; unmatched junction bases: 8. The CDR3 DNA reads TGTGCCAGCAGCCATCCGGGACAGGGCATTCCTGAAGCTTTCTTT. Translating gives CASSHPGQGIPEAFF.

This CDR3 reads CSAGTGGTLSYNEQFF. The CDR3 DNA is TGCAGCGCCGGGACAGGGGGCACTTTAAGCTACAATGAGCAGTTCTTC. This rearrangement joins TRBV29-1 to TRBJ2-1; the match to TRBD1 covers 12 bases. With V trimmed by 7 bases and J by 3 bases, 10 bases remained unmatched. The CDR3 runs to 16 residues. Germline loops: CDR1 SQVTM, CDR2 ANQGSEA.

This chain joins TRBV13 and TRBJ2-5; weak D call: TRBD1 (5 bases). Per germline, CDR1 PRHDT and CDR2 FYEKMQ (reference sequence). The V gene lost 5 bases and the J gene lost 1 base, with 14 bases spanning the gap. There are 15 residues in the CDR3. The CDR3 here is CASSPGSGIQETQYF. The CDR3 nucleotides read TGTGCCAGCAGCCCAGGGTCAGGGATCCAAGAGACCCAGTACTTC. Drawing the rest from reference TRBV13 and TRBJ2-5, the complete variable domain is AAGVIQSPRHLIKEKRETATLKCYPIPRHDTVYWYQQGPGQDPQFLISFYEKMQSDKGSIPDRFSAQQFSDYHSELNMSSLELGDSALYFCASSPGSGIQETQYFGPGTRLLVL.

CDR3 sequence: CASSFGLAGGPSYEQYF. CDR3 nucleotides: TGTGCCAGCAGCTTCGGACTAGCGGGAGGGCCCTCCTACGAGCAGTACTTC. The chain joins TRBV7-2 to TRBJ2-7, with 15 bases identical to TRBD2. Trimming took 3 bases from V and 0 from J; bases not matched to a gene: 3. This CDR3 region has 17 residues. The germline gives CDR1 SGHTA, CDR2 FQGNSA.

The chain has TRBV14 and TRBJ1-1; D uncertain. The germline CDR1 and CDR2 sequences are SGHDN and FVKESK. Trimming shortened V by 3 bases and J by 1 base, and 24 bases separated the two germline ends. The CDR3 totals 19 residues. The CDR3 reads CASSHLYGYGKARNTEAFF. CDR3 bases: TGTGCCAGCAGCCATCTCTACGGGTACGGGAAGGCAAGGAACACTGAAGCTTTCTTT.

This clone was seen a handful of times. This chain uses TRBV5-1 with TRBJ2-3; the D gene is possibly TRBD1 (5 bases). CDR3 length equals 13 residues. Trimming took 5 bases from V and 0 from J, leaving 7 bases between them. Germline loops: CDR1 SGHRS, CDR2 YFSETQ. The CDR3 DNA reads TGCGCCAGCAGACAGGACAGCACAGATACGCAGTATTTT. This sequence encodes CASRQDSTDTQYF. The full variable domain, in which reference TRBV5-1 and TRBJ2-3 provide the parts outside the CDR3, is KAGVTQTPRYLIKTRGQQVTLSCSPISGHRSVSWYQQTPGQGLQFLFEYFSETQRNKGNFPGRFSGRQFSNSRSEMNVSTLELGDSALYLCASRQDSTDTQYFGPGTRLTVL.

This clone was observed once. The chain couples TRBV30 to TRBJ2-3; 12 bases map to TRBD2. The germline V gene encodes CDR1 GTSNPN and CDR2 SVGIG (reference sequence). This CDR3 is built from 16 residues. V was pared by 4 bases and J by 4 bases, with 9 bases of the junction left unmatched. In nucleotides, the CDR3 is TGTGCCTGGAAACGGTCGCTAGCGGGAGGGCCAGATACGCAGTATTTT. This translates into CAWKRSLAGGPDTQYF.

This sequence joins TRBV28 and TRBJ1-1, with TRBD1 matching 11 bases. The CDR3 spans 15 residues. J was trimmed by 5 bases and V by 6 bases; bases with no gene match: 8. The V gene's germline CDR1 is MDHEN and CDR2 SYDVKM. CDR3 residues: CASRPRTGGKTEAFF. The CDR3 nucleotides read TGTGCCAGCAGACCCCGGACAGGGGGCAAGACTGAAGCTTTCTTT.

The chain couples TRBV24-1 to TRBJ2-2, with D possibly matching TRBD1 (5 bases). Trimming removed 4 bases from V and 1 base from J, with 6 bases in between. This CDR3 is 14 amino acids long. Germline CDR1 reads KGHDR; CDR2 reads SFDVKD. CDR3 sequence: CATSDRVNTGELFF. The DNA for the CDR3 is TGTGCCACCAGTGACAGGGTGAACACCGGGGAGCTGTTTTTT.

The DNA of the CDR3 is TGTGCCAGCAGTCTGACAGGGGGCACAGATACGCAGTATTTT. It specifies CASSLTGGTDTQYF. J is TRBJ2-3 and V is TRBV6-2 or TRBV6-3, with 8 bases that match TRBD1. CDR3 length: 14 residues. Germline V gene lookup returns CDR1 MNHEY and CDR2 SVGEGT. V trimming: 5 bases; J trimming: 1 base; junction bases outside the gene matches: 2.

The chain joins TRBV11-3 to TRBJ1-1; 7 nucleotides align to TRBD1. This CDR3 is 15 amino acids long. Germline assignment: CDR1 SGHNT and CDR2 YENEEA. The V segment lost 5 bases and the J segment 1 base; nucleotides outside the gene matches: 7. In DNA, the CDR3 is TGTGCCAGCAGCCTCACAGGGGCGAAGAACACTGAAGCTTTCTTT. Amino acid sequence: CASSLTGAKNTEAFF.

V gene TRBV7-9 combines with J gene TRBJ1-3; 12 nucleotides align to TRBD1. Germline V gene data show CDR1 as SEHNR and CDR2 as FQNEAQ (reference sequence). This CDR3 is 16 amino acids long. J was trimmed by 8 bases and V by 6 bases; bases with no gene match: 11. The CDR3 DNA is TGTGCCAGCAGTCACCCCCGGGACAGGGGGCCTGACACCATATATTTT. Translating gives CASSHPRDRGPDTIYF.

This clone occurred a few times. This chain uses TRBV19 with TRBJ2-7; 7 nucleotides match TRBD2. Germline V gene sequence: CDR1 LNHDA, CDR2 SQIVND (reference sequence). After removal of 0 bases from V and 2 bases from J, the junction contained 7 bases not matched to a gene. This CDR3 spans 16 amino acids. This CDR3 reads CASSIDVASGTYEQYF. The CDR3 DNA sequence: TGTGCCAGTAGTATAGATGTGGCTAGCGGTACCTACGAGCAGTACTTC.

With respect to this clone: A far larger clone is one nucleotide away, so this likely arose from a read error. The genes are TRBV12-3 or TRBV12-4 and TRBJ2-7, with a tentative D call TRBD1 (6 bases). The CDR3 totals 12 residues. Trimming pared 3 bases from V and 3 bases from J, leaving 6 bases between. CDR3 amino acids: CASSFRGYEQYF. The CDR3 DNA follows: TGTGCCAGCAGTTTCAGGGGCTACGAGCAGTACTTC.

The CDR3 region is CASSSPDRVQGELFF. The DNA for the CDR3 is TGTGCCAGCAGCTCCCCGGACAGGGTTCAAGGGGAGCTGTTTTTT. The chain recombines TRBV7-9 with TRBJ2-2; TRBD1 aligns across 8 bases. The CDR3 runs 15 residues. Per germline, CDR1 SEHNR and CDR2 FQNEAQ (reference sequence). J lost 8 bases, V lost 4 bases, and 9 bases had no gene match. Full variable domain (rest looked up from reference TRBV7-9 and TRBJ2-2): DTGVSQNPRHKITKRGQNVTFRCDPISEHNRLYWYRQTLGQGPEFLTYFQNEAQLEKSRLLSDRFSAERPKGSFSTLEIQRTEQGDSAMYLCASSSPDRVQGELFFGEGSRLTVL.